Below are 31 T cell receptor beta chains sequenced from a single sample in a study of patients and donors after allogeneic stem cell transplantation. TCRdb re-called the RT-PCR reads through MiXCR, storing one row per CDR3 protein. There are about 210,000 distinct CDR3 sequences in the sample; around 40% occur only once, and under 14% lies in the top ten. Material for sequencing was blood, either unsorted or a sorted T cell fraction (not recorded which). The receptors shown here come from a human donor who was either an allogeneic HSCT recipient or a stem cell or donor lymphocyte infusion donor (not recorded which). It is not recorded whose cells these are; they may come from a transplant donor.

This clonotype turned up a few times. This chain joins TRBV28 and TRBJ1-2, with D unresolved. Between the trimmed V and J ends, which lost 7 bases and 7 bases, there was a span of 16 bases. CDR1 MDHEN and CDR2 SYDVKM come from the germline V gene. The CDR3 consists of 13 residues. Here the CDR3 reads CASTDPRYGGYTF. For the CDR3, the DNA is TGTGCCAGCACCGACCCCCGGTACGGTGGCTACACCTTC.

This clonotype was seen a few times. The chain employs TRBV20-1 and TRBJ1-4; no firm D call. The CDR3 is 13 amino acids. Germline CDR1 is DFQATT and CDR2 is SNEGSKA (reference sequence). The CDR3 loop reads CSPIRGGNEKLFF. CDR3 sequence (DNA): TGCAGCCCTATACGCGGAGGGAATGAAAAACTGTTTTTT.

This clonotype showed up many times. This chain uses TRBV13 with TRBJ2-7, with D uncertain. The CDR3 covers 12 residues. CDR1 is PRHDT, CDR2 FYEKMQ, per germline (reference sequence). Trimming took off 0 bases at V and 1 base at J, with 1 base between the two ends. CDR3 amino acids: CASSLGSYEQYF. In DNA, the CDR3 is TGTGCCAGCAGCTTAGGTTCCTACGAGCAGTACTTC.

V usage is TRBV9 and J usage is TRBJ1-1; a possible D gene is TRBD1 (5 bases). Germline V gene sequence: CDR1 SGDLS, CDR2 YYNGEE. V was shortened by 0 bases and J by 1 base, with 10 bases between the two germline ends. The CDR3 is 15 residues long. The CDR3 loop reads CASSVVLGPNTEAFF. The CDR3 coding sequence is TGTGCCAGCAGCGTAGTGTTGGGGCCGAACACTGAAGCTTTCTTT.

In this sample, this clonotype turned up a few times. This chain joins TRBV29-1 and TRBJ1-1, with no clear D. Germline V gene sequence: CDR1 SQVTM, CDR2 ANQGSEA. The CDR3 is 13 amino acids. CDR3 amino acids: CSHPEGDGTEAFF. The CDR3, as DNA: TGCAGTCACCCCGAAGGCGATGGCACTGAAGCTTTCTTT. The variable domain in full, with the rest retrieved from reference TRBV29-1 and TRBJ1-1, is SAVISQKPSRDICQRGTSLTIQCQVDSQVTMMFWYRQQPGQSLTLIATANQGSEATYESGFVIDKFPISRPNLTFSTLTVSNMSPEDSSIYLCSHPEGDGTEAFFGQGTRLTVV.

The rearrangement uses TRBV18 and TRBJ2-6; D ambiguous. V lost 3 bases and J lost 2, with 2 bases in between. This CDR3 has 13 residues. In germline, CDR1 is KGHSH, CDR2 LQKENI. CDR3 DNA: TGTGCCAGCTCACCGGCTGGGGCCAACGTCCTGACTTTC. Translating it yields CASSPAGANVLTF.

This clonotype was seen a few times. This chain links TRBV10-3 with TRBJ2-2, with D perhaps TRBD1 (6 bases). Germline CDR1 is ENHRY and CDR2 is SYGVKD. This CDR3 has 14 amino acids. V dropped 7 bases and J dropped 5 bases, with 14 bases sitting between them. The DNA for the CDR3 is TGTGCCATCACAAGGACAGATAATACCGGGGAGCTGTTTTTT. Amino acids: CAITRTDNTGELFF.

This clonotype came up a few times. V usage is TRBV12-3 or TRBV12-4 and J usage is TRBJ1-2; 9 bases are shared with TRBD1. Germline trimming cut 5 bases from V and 6 bases from J; bases unmatched to any gene: 7. The CDR3 runs to 14 residues. This CDR3 reads CASSTETGGNGYTF. The CDR3 DNA reads as TGTGCCAGCAGTACTGAGACAGGGGGTAATGGCTACACCTTC.

This clonotype was detected only a few times. The chain is built from TRBV20-1 and TRBJ1-1, with D possibly TRBD1 on 5 matching bases. Per germline, CDR1 DFQATT and CDR2 SNEGSKA (reference sequence). Trimming pared 6 bases from V and 1 base from J, leaving 12 bases between. CDR3 size: 13 residues. CDR3 DNA sequence: TGCAGTGCCCTGGGGCAGACGAACACTGAAGCTTTCTTT. Protein sequence: CSALGQTNTEAFF.

The chain recombines TRBV4-1 with TRBJ1-2; D gene uncertain. Germline V CDR1 and CDR2: MGHRA, YSYEKL. V lost 2 bases to trimming and J lost 0 bases, with 4 bases between them. The CDR3 runs to 13 residues. CDR3 in DNA: TGCGCCAGCAGCCAATCACCTAACTATGGCTACACCTTC. This gives the protein CASSQSPNYGYTF.

V and J are TRBV20-1 and TRBJ1-5; possible D gene TRBD1, 5 bases. Germline V CDR1 and CDR2: DFQATT, SNEGSKA (reference sequence). This CDR3 comprises 15 residues. Trimming stripped 0 bases from V and 1 base from J, with 10 bases between. CDR3 sequence (DNA): TGCAGTGCTAGAGATTCAGGGAGGAGCAATCAGCCCCAGCATTTT. Translating it yields CSARDSGRSNQPQHF.

There are a few counts of this clonotype. This rearrangement joins TRBV28 to TRBJ1-6; D gene unclear. The CDR3 length is 19 residues. Germline assignment: CDR1 MDHEN and CDR2 SYDVKM. With 3 bases removed from V and 8 bases from J, the gap between germline ends came to 26 bases. Written as DNA, the CDR3 is TGTGCCAGCAGTTTCCCCCGGACCCTGGGCCCAGAGCCCTATTCACCCCTCCACTTT. Its translation: CASSFPRTLGPEPYSPLHF.

This clonotype was picked up many times. The J gene is TRBJ2-3, the V gene TRBV2; D is undetermined. CDR3 length equals 15 residues. Germline loops: CDR1 SNHLY, CDR2 FYNNEI. The ends were cut back, 5 bases at V and 2 bases at J, with 14 bases in the middle. The CDR3 DNA is TGTGCCAGCAGTACCCAGCGCCCAATCACAGATACGCAGTATTTT. It translates to CASSTQRPITDTQYF.

The chain couples TRBV5-1 to TRBJ1-4; possibly TRBD1 for D (6 bases). Trimming removed 3 bases at V and 2 bases at J, with 17 bases between. Germline CDR1 reads SGHRS; CDR2 reads YFSETQ. The CDR3 length is 17 residues. CDR3 amino acids: CASSSRDTSSTNEKLFF. CDR3 sequence (DNA): TGCGCCAGCAGCTCCCGGGACACGTCCTCGACTAATGAAAAACTGTTTTTT.

This clonotype has more than one count but fewer than ten. V is TRBV28 and J is TRBJ1-4, with D perhaps matching TRBD1 (5 bases). Germline V CDR1 and CDR2: MDHEN, SYDVKM. Trimming took off 10 bases at V and 0 bases at J, with 15 bases between the two ends. CDR3 length: 15 residues. CDR3 bases: TGTGCCACCATGGGGCCTGGGGCAACTAATGAAAAACTGTTTTTT. As protein: CATMGPGATNEKLFF.

This clonotype was detected a few times. This chain links TRBV28 with TRBJ1-5, with TRBD1 as a possible D gene (6 bases). The germline gives CDR1 MDHEN, CDR2 SYDVKM. The CDR3 has 14 amino acids. Deletions cut 3 bases from V and 7 bases from J, with 13 bases between. The CDR3 protein is CASSFRNREQPQHF. CDR3 nucleotides: TGTGCCAGCAGTTTCCGAAACAGGGAACAGCCCCAGCATTTT.

This clonotype was recorded a few times. The rearrangement joins TRBV12-3 or TRBV12-4 to TRBJ1-1; weak D call: TRBD1 (6 bases). The V gene lost 3 bases and the J gene lost 5 bases, with 10 bases spanning the gap. This CDR3 contains 13 residues. The CDR3 bases are TGTGCCAGCAGTTTTAAGGGGGGTACTGAAGCTTTCTTT. It specifies CASSFKGGTEAFF.

The V gene is TRBV18, the J gene TRBJ2-3, with TRBD2 matching over 8 bases. Germline V lookup: CDR1 KGHSH, CDR2 LQKENI. V lost 4 bases to trimming and J lost 0 bases; unmatched junction nucleotides: 6. This CDR3 has 16 amino acids. CDR3 coding DNA: TGTGCCAGCTCACAGCGCGGGGGGCCAAGCACAGATACGCAGTATTTT. Its protein product is CASSQRGGPSTDTQYF. The full variable domain, rest sourced from reference TRBV18 and TRBJ2-3, is NAGVMQNPRHLVRRRGQEARLRCSPMKGHSHVYWYRQLPEEGLKFMVYLQKENIIDESGMPKERFSAEFPKEGPSILRIQQVVRGDSAAYFCASSQRGGPSTDTQYFGPGTRLTVL.

The chain couples TRBV3-1 to TRBJ1-3, with no clear D. Trimming cost V 3 bases and J 2 bases, with 8 bases left between them. The CDR3 loop spans 14 amino acids. In germline, CDR1 is LGHDT, CDR2 YNNKEL (reference sequence). CDR3: CASSQSLAGNTIYF. The CDR3 region has the DNA TGTGCCAGCAGCCAGTCATTGGCTGGAAACACCATATATTTT.

This clonotype was found once. The rearrangement uses TRBV10-3 and TRBJ2-3; 13 bases match TRBD2. The CDR3 loop spans 22 amino acids. J gave up 0 bases and V 3 bases, and 18 bases lay outside the gene matches. Looked up from germline, CDR1 is ENHRY and CDR2 is SYGVKD. DNA of the CDR3: TGTGCCATCAGTGACTCGAAAGTCGGGACTAGCGGGGCCCTGGTTAGCACAGATACGCAGTATTTT. Protein product: CAISDSKVGTSGALVSTDTQYF.

This clonotype showed up just a few times. The chain is built from TRBV10-3 and TRBJ1-4; no definite D call. With 4 bases removed from V and 8 bases from J, the gap between germline ends came to 11 bases. The CDR3 is 13 amino acids. From germline, CDR1 is ENHRY and CDR2 SYGVKD. CDR3: CAISGTVGEKLFF. DNA of the CDR3: TGTGCCATCAGTGGAACCGTGGGAGAAAAACTGTTTTTT.

This rearrangement joins TRBV6-6 to TRBJ1-1; no clear D gene. CDR3 length: 11 residues. Germline V gives CDR1 MNHNY, CDR2 SVGAGI (reference sequence). Between the trimmed V and J ends, which lost 2 bases and 11 bases, there was a span of 9 bases. CDR3 sequence reads: CASSYGMWAFF. Written as DNA, the CDR3 is TGTGCCAGCAGTTACGGGATGTGGGCTTTCTTT.

A few counts support this clonotype. This chain joins TRBV12-3 or TRBV12-4 and TRBJ1-2; D is perhaps TRBD1 (5 bases). The CDR3 runs 13 residues. Trimming pared 5 bases from V and 5 bases from J, leaving 12 bases between. The CDR3 sequence is CASSPRQRYGYTF. In nucleotides, the CDR3 is TGTGCCAGCAGTCCCAGACAGCGATATGGCTACACCTTC.

The chain combines TRBV7-2 with TRBJ1-6; tentative D call: TRBD1 (6 bases). CDR1 SGHTA and CDR2 FQGNSA come from the germline V gene. This CDR3 is 14 amino acids long. V was trimmed by 1 base and J by 13 bases, leaving 14 bases between them. DNA for the CDR3: TGTGCCAGCAGCTTAGATACAGGGAGGGGTCCCCTCCACTTT. Translating it yields CASSLDTGRGPLHF.

This clonotype was picked up a small number of times. The chain is built from TRBV12-3 or TRBV12-4 and TRBJ1-1, with 7 bases fitting TRBD1. The CDR3 is 13 amino acids. With V trimmed by 2 bases and J by 9 bases, 6 bases remained unmatched. CDR3 in amino acids: CASSLRQGNQAFF. CDR3 nucleotide sequence: TGTGCCAGCAGTTTACGACAGGGAAACCAAGCTTTCTTT.

The gene calls are TRBV4-3 and TRBJ1-2; D not certain. Germline CDR1 reads LGHNA; CDR2 reads YSLEER. The CDR3 contains 15 residues. V lost 0 bases and J 4 bases, leaving 12 bases between the germline ends. CDR3 sequence (DNA): TGCGCCAGCAGCCAAGATCGGGCAGGACTCTATGGCTACACCTTC. This sequence encodes CASSQDRAGLYGYTF.

V gene TRBV7-3 combines with J gene TRBJ2-3, with no clear D. V shed 5 bases and J shed 2 bases, with 23 bases lying between them. This CDR3 is 18 amino acids long. CDR1 and CDR2 (germline): SGHTA, FQGTGA. This chain's CDR3 is CASSLLPAAIGPTDTQYF. The CDR3 coding sequence is TGTGCCAGCAGCCTGCTCCCGGCGGCAATCGGTCCCACAGATACGCAGTATTTT.

The V gene is TRBV12-3 or TRBV12-4, the J gene TRBJ2-7, with TRBD1 identical over 7 bases. V was clipped by 5 bases and J by 6 bases; unmatched bases: 10. CDR3 length equals 14 residues. The CDR3 DNA follows: TGTGCCAGCAGTCCACAGATGACAGGGCTCGAGCAGTACTTC. Translating it yields CASSPQMTGLEQYF.

The chain is built from TRBV4-1 and TRBJ1-2; D uncertain. CDR1 and CDR2 (germline): MGHRA, YSYEKL. The CDR3 extends over 14 amino acids. V was pared by 1 base and J by 6 bases, with 12 bases between. CDR3: CASSQVVAIHGYTF. The CDR3 DNA reads TGCGCCAGCAGCCAAGTCGTGGCAATCCATGGCTACACCTTC.

The chain has TRBV13 and TRBJ1-2; D gene ambiguous. Germline V CDR1 and CDR2: PRHDT, FYEKMQ (reference sequence). The CDR3 is made up of 13 amino acids. V lost 2 bases and J 6 bases, leaving 10 bases between the germline ends. The CDR3 coding sequence is TGTGCCAGCAGCTTATGGCCTAGGGATGGCTACACCTTC. Amino acid sequence: CASSLWPRDGYTF.

The V call is TRBV5-1, the J call TRBJ1-1; D gene uncertain. Per the germline V gene, CDR1 is SGHRS and CDR2 is YFSETQ. The CDR3 spans 15 residues. The ends were cut back, 1 base at V and 0 bases at J, with 10 bases in the middle. Here the CDR3 reads CASSLSEGLNTEAFF. In nucleotides, the CDR3 is TGCGCCAGCAGCTTGTCTGAGGGATTGAACACTGAAGCTTTCTTT.